These 21 T cell receptor beta chains came from one sample sequenced in a study of T cells after yellow fever vaccination. In TCRdb, the 5' RACE reads were re-called with MiXCR into one record per CDR3 protein. The sample has about 370,000 distinct CDR3 sequences, around a tenth seen once; the top ten hold 18%. The sequencing used PBMCs, collected on the day of the first yellow fever vaccination. These receptors were taken from a man aged 18 to 30 who received the YFV17D yellow fever vaccine.

The chain combines TRBV20-1 with TRBJ2-5; D gene unclear. This CDR3 is built from 10 residues. V was clipped by 5 bases and J by 3 bases, with 4 bases between them. CDR1 and CDR2 from the germline V gene are DFQATT and SNEGSKA (reference sequence). The CDR3 coding sequence is TGCAGTGCTTGGAAAGAGACCCAGTACTTC. This sequence encodes CSAWKETQYF.

J is TRBJ2-7 and V is TRBV7-2; possibly TRBD2 for D (5 bases). Germline V gene sequence: CDR1 SGHTA, CDR2 FQGNSA. The CDR3 totals 15 residues. Trimming cost V 4 bases and J 4 bases, with 17 bases left between them. The CDR3 region has the DNA TGTGCCAGCAGCTCTCGGGGTGGGATGACTTACGAGCAGTACTTC. Translation gives CASSSRGGMTYEQYF.

The rearrangement joins TRBV4-2 to TRBJ2-4; D possibly corresponds to TRBD1 (6 bases). The CDR3 spans 16 residues. Trimming took 1 base from V and 8 from J, leaving 18 bases between them. Germline CDR1 reads LGHNA; CDR2 reads YNFKEQ. The CDR3 is CASSQAMTGDGDIQYF. The CDR3 nucleotides read TGTGCCAGCAGCCAAGCCATGACAGGCGACGGGGACATTCAGTACTTC.

The chain carries TRBV7-9 and TRBJ2-1, with a weak D call TRBD1 (5 bases). V lost 0 bases and J lost 2, with 11 bases in between. Germline CDR1 and CDR2: SEHNR and FQNEAQ (reference sequence). The length of the CDR3 is 16 residues. The CDR3 DNA follows: TGTGCCAGCAGCTTAGCGCTAGGGGAAACCTACAATGAGCAGTTCTTC. This encodes CASSLALGETYNEQFF.

This clonotype was found many times. The rearrangement links TRBV7-2 to TRBJ2-3, with 8 bases identical to TRBD2. CDR1 is SGHTA and CDR2 is FQGNSA in the germline V gene. Losses at the gene ends were 5 bases for V and 1 base for J; bases not matched to a gene: 5. The CDR3 consists of 15 residues. CDR3 coding DNA: TGTGCCAGCAGCGATCTACTAGCGGGCACAGATACGCAGTATTTT. Translated: CASSDLLAGTDTQYF.

V gene TRBV29-1 combines with J gene TRBJ2-3, with 7 bases that match TRBD1. Germline CDR1 and CDR2: SQVTM and ANQGSEA. CDR3 length: 13 residues. The ends lost 4 bases at V and 4 bases at J; junction bases unmatched: 5. CDR3 amino acids: CSVAAQGADTQYF. DNA of the CDR3: TGCAGCGTTGCCGCCCAGGGGGCAGATACGCAGTATTTT.

The chain employs TRBV4-1 and TRBJ1-5; 7 bases are shared with TRBD1. Per the germline V gene, CDR1 is MGHRA and CDR2 is YSYEKL. The trim removed 4 bases at V and 10 bases at J, leaving 10 bases unmatched. This CDR3 region has 14 residues. CDR3 region: CASSPIRGTAPQHF. Written as DNA, the CDR3 is TGCGCCAGCAGCCCTATTAGGGGGACAGCTCCCCAGCATTTT.

This clonotype has only a few counts. The rearrangement uses TRBV7-9 and TRBJ2-5; no definite D call. This CDR3 has 13 amino acids. Germline V gene sequence: CDR1 SEHNR, CDR2 FQNEAQ (reference sequence). V lost 6 bases to trimming and J lost 2 bases, with 10 bases between them. CDR3 nucleotide sequence: TGTGCCAGCAGTCTGGACGGTCAAGAGACCCAGTACTTC. This sequence encodes CASSLDGQETQYF.

This clonotype was seen more than once but under ten times. This chain links TRBV7-3 with TRBJ2-1; TRBD1 might be the D (5 bases). V was clipped by 6 bases and J by 1 base, with 10 bases between them. Germline assignment: CDR1 SGHTA and CDR2 FQGTGA. CDR3 length: 14 amino acids. CDR3 region: CASRYDRSYNEQFF. CDR3 coding DNA: TGTGCCAGCAGGTACGACAGATCCTACAATGAGCAGTTCTTC. Full variable domain (missing parts from reference TRBV7-3 and TRBJ2-1): GAGVSQTPSNKVTEKGKYVELRCDPISGHTALYWYRQSLGQGPEFLIYFQGTGAADDSGLPNDRFFAVRPEGSVSTLKIQRTERGDSAVYLCASRYDRSYNEQFFGPGTRLTVL.

The chain is built from TRBV11-2 and TRBJ1-6; D remains ambiguous. The CDR3 runs to 14 residues. V was clipped by 4 bases and J by 8 bases, with 12 bases between them. In germline, CDR1 is SGHAT, CDR2 FQNNGV. In DNA form, the CDR3 reads TGTGCCAGCAGCTCCACCTGGGCAGATTCACCCCTCCACTTT. Its protein is CASSSTWADSPLHF.

This clonotype has a handful of counts. This sequence joins TRBV14 and TRBJ2-3, with TRBD1 identical over 7 bases. The CDR3 is 16 amino acids. V lost 0 bases and J lost 5; bases outside the gene matches: 8. Germline V gene sequence: CDR1 SGHDN, CDR2 FVKESK. CDR3 DNA: TGTGCCAGCAGCCAAGATCGTACAGGGGCTGGAGATACGCAGTATTTT. It yields the protein CASSQDRTGAGDTQYF.

The chain couples TRBV6-1 to TRBJ2-7; D gene ambiguous. Looked up from germline, CDR1 is MNHNS and CDR2 is SASEGT. The CDR3 is 12 amino acids. The V end lost 4 bases, the J end lost 7 bases, and 11 bases lay between the germline ends. The CDR3 sequence is CASSAHKGEQYV. The CDR3 coding sequence is TGTGCCAGCAGTGCCCACAAGGGAGAGCAGTACGTC.

In this sample, this clonotype turned up a few times. The chain has TRBV7-9 and TRBJ1-4, with D maybe TRBD1 (5 bases). This CDR3 is 14 amino acids long. The V and J ends lost 2 bases and 8 bases respectively, with 12 bases between them. Per the germline V gene, CDR1 is SEHNR and CDR2 is FQNEAQ (reference sequence). CDR3 loop: CASSLQGTWEKLFF. CDR3 nucleotides: TGTGCCAGCAGCTTACAGGGCACTTGGGAAAAACTGTTTTTT.

The V call is TRBV5-1, the J call TRBJ2-1; TRBD1 matches at 11 bases. CDR1 is SGHRS and CDR2 is YFSETQ in the germline V gene. CDR3 size: 15 residues. Trimming took 0 bases from V and 8 from J; bases not matched to a gene: 4. The CDR3 coding sequence is TGCGCCAGCAGCTTGGGGACAGGGGGCTTTGATGAGCAGTTCTTC. The encoded protein is CASSLGTGGFDEQFF.

The chain couples TRBV12-1 to TRBJ1-6; TRBD1, the table's D call, was not compared with the DNA. TRBV12-1 is a recognized pseudogene. The CDR3 is 20 amino acids. The CDR3 nucleotides are TGTGCCAGCAGCCTGATGGTCCTTTGGACAGCCAAGAGTTATAATTCACCCCTCCACTTT. This encodes CASSLMVLWTAKSYNSPLHF.

This clonotype has a handful of counts. This chain connects TRBV30 to TRBJ2-5; D remains unclear. This CDR3 spans 17 amino acids. V was shortened by 0 bases and J by 1 base, with 18 bases between the two germline ends. CDR1 and CDR2 from the germline V gene are GTSNPN and SVGIG (reference sequence). DNA for the CDR3: TGTGCCTGGAGTGTATATCCCGGCTTAAAGAGCCAAGAGACCCAGTACTTC. Encoded protein: CAWSVYPGLKSQETQYF.

This clonotype appeared a few times. V usage is TRBV7-3 and J usage is TRBJ1-4; tentatively, D is TRBD1 (6 bases). The CDR3 runs to 22 residues. Between the trimmed V and J ends, which lost 1 base and 2 bases, there was a span of 29 bases. Germline V CDR1 and CDR2: SGHTA, FQGTGA. The DNA of the CDR3 is TGTGCCAGCAGCTTAAACTGGGGGCGGAGGATTGTGCTATCGGCGACTAATGAAAAACTGTTTTTT. Amino acids: CASSLNWGRRIVLSATNEKLFF.

The chain couples TRBV28 to TRBJ1-2; D is unclear. The CDR3 covers 13 residues. V was shortened by 6 bases and J by 3 bases, with 11 bases between the two germline ends. The germline CDR1 and CDR2 sequences are MDHEN and SYDVKM. The CDR3 DNA sequence: TGTGCCAGCAGCCCGGACGCGTACTATGGCTACACCTTC. Its protein is CASSPDAYYGYTF.

This clonotype was observed many times. The V and J genes are TRBV11-2 and TRBJ2-3; no definite D call. Trimming left V 1 base short and J 2 bases short, with 7 bases between. Germline V gene sequence: CDR1 SGHAT, CDR2 FQNNGV. The CDR3 length is 14 residues. The CDR3 region is CASSLGTDTDTQYF. The CDR3 nucleotides read TGTGCCAGCAGCTTAGGTACAGACACAGATACGCAGTATTTT. Full variable domain (outside the CDR3, taken from reference TRBV11-2 and TRBJ2-3): EAGVAQSPRYKIIEKRQSVAFWCNPISGHATLYWYQQILGQGPKLLIQFQNNGVVDDSQLPKDRFSAERLKGVDSTLKIQPAKLEDSAVYLCASSLGTDTDTQYFGPGTRLTVL.

This sequence joins TRBV20-1 and TRBJ1-6; D perhaps matches TRBD1 (5 bases). The CDR3 has 13 amino acids. The germline CDR1 and CDR2 sequences are DFQATT and SNEGSKA (reference sequence). Trimming took 3 bases from V and 6 from J, leaving 9 bases between them. The CDR3 loop is CSASSGINSPLHF. CDR3 in DNA: TGCAGTGCTAGTTCAGGGATTAATTCACCCCTCCACTTT.

The chain couples TRBV11-2 to TRBJ2-1, with TRBD2 matching over 9 bases. The junction had 5 bases not matched to a gene; V was cut back by 0 bases and J by 2 bases. This CDR3 has 17 amino acids. Germline values: CDR1 SGHAT, CDR2 FQNNGV. The DNA of the CDR3 is TGTGCCAGCAGCTTAGATGCGGGCGGGGGGGCCTACAATGAGCAGTTCTTC. This gives the protein CASSLDAGGGAYNEQFF.